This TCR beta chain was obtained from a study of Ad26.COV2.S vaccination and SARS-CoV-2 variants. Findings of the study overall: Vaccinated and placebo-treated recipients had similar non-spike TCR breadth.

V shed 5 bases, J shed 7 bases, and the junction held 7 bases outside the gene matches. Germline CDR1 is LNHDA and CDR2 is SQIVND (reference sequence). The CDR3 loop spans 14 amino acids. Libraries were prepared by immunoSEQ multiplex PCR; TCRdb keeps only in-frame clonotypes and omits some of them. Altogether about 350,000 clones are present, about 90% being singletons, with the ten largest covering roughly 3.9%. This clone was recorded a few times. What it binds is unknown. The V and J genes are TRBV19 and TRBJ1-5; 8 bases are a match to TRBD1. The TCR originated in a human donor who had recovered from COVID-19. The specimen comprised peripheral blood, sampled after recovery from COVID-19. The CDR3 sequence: CASSVGQGGQPQHF. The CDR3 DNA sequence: TGTGCCAGTAGTGTCGGACAGGGCGGCCAGCCCCAGCATTTT.